A selection of T cell receptor beta chains follows, all from one sample in a study of cytomegalovirus exposure and HLA in healthy donors. Profiling relied on immunoSEQ multiplex PCR, and the TCRdb table lists in-frame clones only, not all of them. Of roughly 140,000 clones in the sample, around 84% were seen once. Sequencing input: PBMCs. These receptor sequences come from a man aged 18-30 years in good health and CMV-seropositive. Each CDR3 is given with its conserved first and last residue. The order of the fields is clone size, V gene, D gene, J gene, CDR3 DNA, CDR3 protein. A D gene is named only where the DNA matches it firmly. The size field is filled for only some rows; it gives once, few, many or a size class.

clone_size: -
v_call: TRBV4-1
d_call: TRBD1
j_call: TRBJ2-5
cdr3_nt: TGCGCCAGCAGCCAGACCCAGGGGGTAGGTTCCCAAGAGACCCAGTACTTC
cdr3_aa: CASSQTQGVGSQETQYF

clone_size: few
v_call: TRBV14
d_call: TRBD1
j_call: TRBJ2-1
cdr3_nt: TGTGCCAGCAGCATCGGGACAGACTCCTACAATGAGCAGTTCTTC
cdr3_aa: CASSIGTDSYNEQFF

clone_size: -
v_call: TRBV19
d_call: TRBD2
j_call: TRBJ2-1
cdr3_nt: TGTGCCAGTAGCCGGACTAGCGGGAGGGGTGAGCAGTTCTTC
cdr3_aa: CASSRTSGRGEQFF

clone_size: -
v_call: TRBV18
d_call: TRBD2
j_call: TRBJ2-5
cdr3_nt: TGTGCCAGCTCACCCGGACTAGTTCTCCAAGAGACCCAGTACTTC
cdr3_aa: CASSPGLVLQETQYF

clone_size: once
v_call: TRBV18
d_call: -
j_call: TRBJ2-5
cdr3_nt: TGTGCCAGCTCACCCCTTCTCTCTCAAGAGACCCAGTACTTC
cdr3_aa: CASSPLLSQETQYF

clone_size: -
v_call: TRBV11-2
d_call: -
j_call: TRBJ1-5
cdr3_nt: TGTGCCAGCAGCTCCGACGGGACATCGGGTAGCAATCAGCCCCAGCATTTT
cdr3_aa: CASSSDGTSGSNQPQHF

clone_size: -
v_call: TRBV5-1
d_call: TRBD1
j_call: TRBJ1-2
cdr3_nt: TGCGCCAGCAGCCAGGGACAGGGGGGCAATGGCTACACCTTC
cdr3_aa: CASSQGQGGNGYTF

clone_size: -
v_call: TRBV18
d_call: -
j_call: TRBJ1-1
cdr3_nt: TGTGCCAGCTCACCCGGACAGCTGAACACTGAAGCTTTCTTT
cdr3_aa: CASSPGQLNTEAFF

clone_size: -
v_call: TRBV5-1
d_call: TRBD1
j_call: TRBJ2-1
cdr3_nt: TGCGCCAGCAGCGAACAGGGGGCCGAGGATGAGCAGTTCTTC
cdr3_aa: CASSEQGAEDEQFF

clone_size: -
v_call: TRBV6-5
d_call: -
j_call: TRBJ2-3
cdr3_nt: TGTGCCAGCAGTTTTTTCGCGGACACAGATACGCAGTATTTT
cdr3_aa: CASSFFADTDTQYF

clone_size: -
v_call: TRBV6-1
d_call: -
j_call: TRBJ1-3
cdr3_nt: TGTGCCAGCATCCGCCCGGGCGGGGGAAACACCATATATTTT
cdr3_aa: CASIRPGGGNTIYF

clone_size: -
v_call: TRBV10-3
d_call: -
j_call: TRBJ1-1
cdr3_nt: TGTGCCATCAGTGAGGTTAGATACACTGAAGCTTTCTTT
cdr3_aa: CAISEVRYTEAFF

clone_size: -
v_call: TRBV27
d_call: -
j_call: TRBJ2-3
cdr3_nt: TGTGCCAGCAGGGCTAGCGTAAGCACAGATACGCAGTATTTT
cdr3_aa: CASRASVSTDTQYF

clone_size: -
v_call: TRBV6-5
d_call: -
j_call: TRBJ2-1
cdr3_nt: TGTGCCAGCAGTTACTCGAGACAGGTCAATGAGCAGTTCTTC
cdr3_aa: CASSYSRQVNEQFF

clone_size: once
v_call: TRBV4-1
d_call: TRBD1
j_call: TRBJ2-1
cdr3_nt: TGCGCCAGCAGCCAAGTAAGGGGACAGGGGCTCCACAATGAGCAGTTCTTC
cdr3_aa: CASSQVRGQGLHNEQFF

clone_size: few
v_call: TRBV9
d_call: TRBD1
j_call: TRBJ1-4
cdr3_nt: TGTGCCAGCAGCGTAGAGGGGGCTGATGAAAAACTGTTTTTT
cdr3_aa: CASSVEGADEKLFF

clone_size: -
v_call: TRBV2
d_call: TRBD1
j_call: TRBJ2-5
cdr3_nt: TGTGCCAGCAGTGAAAACGGTCAGGGGGCTGAGACCCAGTACTTC
cdr3_aa: CASSENGQGAETQYF

clone_size: -
v_call: TRBV19
d_call: TRBD1
j_call: TRBJ2-3
cdr3_nt: TGTGCCAGTAATCGTCGCACAGGGGGAGATACGCAGTATTTT
cdr3_aa: CASNRRTGGDTQYF

clone_size: -
v_call: TRBV19
d_call: TRBD1
j_call: TRBJ1-6
cdr3_nt: TGTGCCAGCACCGGGACAGGGGGAAATTGGTATAATTCACCCCTCCACTTT
cdr3_aa: CASTGTGGNWYNSPLHF

clone_size: -
v_call: TRBV5-1
d_call: -
j_call: TRBJ2-3
cdr3_nt: TGCGCCAGCAGCTTTTATGGCGGGGACACAGATACGCAGTATTTT
cdr3_aa: CASSFYGGDTDTQYF

clone_size: -
v_call: TRBV27
d_call: -
j_call: TRBJ2-1
cdr3_nt: TGTGCCAGCGGATTGTCGGGGGGCAGGTTGGTCGAGGAGTTCTTC
cdr3_aa: CASGLSGGRLVEEFF

clone_size: -
v_call: TRBV2
d_call: -
j_call: TRBJ1-1
cdr3_nt: TGTGCCAGCACGGGGCCTGCAGGGGTTACTGAAGCTTTCTTT
cdr3_aa: CASTGPAGVTEAFF

clone_size: -
v_call: TRBV5-1
d_call: -
j_call: TRBJ1-1
cdr3_nt: TGCGCCAGCACCCCCCAGGACAAGAACACTGAAGCTTTCTTT
cdr3_aa: CASTPQDKNTEAFF

clone_size: -
v_call: TRBV6-5
d_call: -
j_call: TRBJ2-3
cdr3_nt: TGTGCCAGCAGTTACTCCCCGCAGCGGGATACGCAGTATTTT
cdr3_aa: CASSYSPQRDTQYF

clone_size: -
v_call: TRBV10-2
d_call: -
j_call: TRBJ2-3
cdr3_nt: TGCGCCAGCAGTGTGAGCGGGCGCCCCACAGATACGCAGTATTTT
cdr3_aa: CASSVSGRPTDTQYF

clone_size: -
v_call: TRBV27
d_call: TRBD1
j_call: TRBJ1-1
cdr3_nt: TGTGCCAGCAGTTCGGGACAGGTGTTCATGAACACTGAAGCTTTCTTT
cdr3_aa: CASSSGQVFMNTEAFF

clone_size: -
v_call: TRBV7-9
d_call: TRBD1
j_call: TRBJ2-1
cdr3_nt: TGTGCCAGCGAGACAGGGCAAAATGAGCAGTTCTTC
cdr3_aa: CASETGQNEQFF

clone_size: -
v_call: TRBV20-1
d_call: -
j_call: TRBJ2-1
cdr3_nt: TGCAGTGCTAGACTTTCCAATGAGCAGTTCTTC
cdr3_aa: CSARLSNEQFF

clone_size: -
v_call: TRBV5-1
d_call: TRBD1
j_call: TRBJ1-1
cdr3_nt: TGCGCCAGCAGCTATGGACAGGCGGTCACTGAAGCTTTCTTT
cdr3_aa: CASSYGQAVTEAFF

clone_size: -
v_call: TRBV19
d_call: -
j_call: TRBJ1-3
cdr3_nt: TGTGCCAGTAGTGAGGGGCTCGGGGGTCCTGGAAACACCATATATTTT
cdr3_aa: CASSEGLGGPGNTIYF

clone_size: -
v_call: TRBV18
d_call: -
j_call: TRBJ2-7
cdr3_nt: TGTGCCAGCTCAAACACTTTAGACAGTACCCTTTCCTACGAGCAGTACTTC
cdr3_aa: CASSNTLDSTLSYEQYF

clone_size: once
v_call: TRBV19
d_call: -
j_call: TRBJ2-7
cdr3_nt: TGTGCCAGTAGCCCCCAAGCGGGTGGGATTCTTCGCTACGAGCAGTACTTC
cdr3_aa: CASSPQAGGILRYEQYF

clone_size: -
v_call: TRBV9
d_call: TRBD1
j_call: TRBJ2-3
cdr3_nt: TGTGCCAGCAGCGTAGAGGTGACAGGGTACGCAGATACGCAGTATTTT
cdr3_aa: CASSVEVTGYADTQYF

clone_size: -
v_call: TRBV15
d_call: -
j_call: TRBJ2-5
cdr3_nt: TGTGCCACCAGCAGAGATCAGGGCTCAGGGACCCAGTACTTC
cdr3_aa: CATSRDQGSGTQYF

clone_size: few
v_call: TRBV7-7
d_call: TRBD1
j_call: TRBJ2-3
cdr3_nt: TGTGCCAGCAGCTTAGGACAGGGGGCAGATACGCAGTATTTT
cdr3_aa: CASSLGQGADTQYF

clone_size: -
v_call: TRBV6-1
d_call: -
j_call: TRBJ2-5
cdr3_nt: TGTGCCAGCAGTGAAGCGCTGAAAGAGAGGGAGACCCAGTACTTC
cdr3_aa: CASSEALKERETQYF

clone_size: -
v_call: TRBV6-6
d_call: -
j_call: TRBJ1-1
cdr3_nt: TGTGCCAGCAGTCTCCCTGCGGGTACTGAAGCTTTCTTT
cdr3_aa: CASSLPAGTEAFF

clone_size: -
v_call: TRBV9
d_call: -
j_call: TRBJ2-4
cdr3_nt: TGTGCCAGCAGCGTATCGGGGAGCCCCTCACCAAACAACATTCAGTACTTC
cdr3_aa: CASSVSGSPSPNNIQYF

clone_size: -
v_call: TRBV7-9
d_call: -
j_call: TRBJ2-2
cdr3_nt: TGTGCCAGCAGCTTAGCGGGAGGTACGAACACCGGGGAGCTGTTTTTT
cdr3_aa: CASSLAGGTNTGELFF

clone_size: -
v_call: TRBV19
d_call: -
j_call: TRBJ1-1
cdr3_nt: TGTGCCAGTAGTCCACGGGCGGGAGGTACTGAAGCTTTCTTT
cdr3_aa: CASSPRAGGTEAFF

clone_size: -
v_call: TRBV5-5
d_call: -
j_call: TRBJ1-4
cdr3_nt: TGTGCCAGCAGCCCAGCAAGGCTACAGGAACTGTTTTTT
cdr3_aa: CASSPARLQELFF

clone_size: once
v_call: TRBV11-3
d_call: -
j_call: TRBJ2-7
cdr3_nt: TGTGCCAGCAGCTTAGGGGACAGCGGGTTCTACGAGCAGTACTTC
cdr3_aa: CASSLGDSGFYEQYF

clone_size: -
v_call: TRBV7-9
d_call: TRBD2
j_call: TRBJ2-3
cdr3_nt: TGTGCCAGCAGCTACGGACTAGCGGGGTTCATAGATACGCAGTATTTT
cdr3_aa: CASSYGLAGFIDTQYF

clone_size: -
v_call: TRBV5-1
d_call: TRBD1
j_call: TRBJ1-4
cdr3_nt: TGCGCCAGCAGCTGGACGGGGACAGGGACGGAAAAACTGTTTTTT
cdr3_aa: CASSWTGTGTEKLFF

clone_size: -
v_call: TRBV5-1
d_call: TRBD2
j_call: TRBJ2-6
cdr3_nt: TGCGCCAGCAGCCTGCAACTAGCGGGGCACTCTGGGGCCAACGTCCTGACTTTC
cdr3_aa: CASSLQLAGHSGANVLTF

clone_size: -
v_call: TRBV5-6
d_call: TRBD1
j_call: TRBJ2-7
cdr3_nt: TGTGCCAGCACCACCGACGGGACAGTGTACTACGAGCAGTACTTC
cdr3_aa: CASTTDGTVYYEQYF

clone_size: few
v_call: TRBV6-6
d_call: TRBD1
j_call: TRBJ2-7
cdr3_nt: TGTGCCAGCAGCCGGGGACAGCCCGACGAGCAGTACTTC
cdr3_aa: CASSRGQPDEQYF

clone_size: -
v_call: TRBV5-5
d_call: TRBD2
j_call: TRBJ2-5
cdr3_nt: TGTGCCAGCAGTCCCGTAGGGGCCGGGACTAGTGGAAAAGAGACCCAGTACTTC
cdr3_aa: CASSPVGAGTSGKETQYF

clone_size: -
v_call: TRBV9
d_call: TRBD1
j_call: TRBJ1-5
cdr3_nt: TGTGCCAGCAGCGTAGCTCCGACAGGGGATCAGCCCCAGCATTTT
cdr3_aa: CASSVAPTGDQPQHF

clone_size: -
v_call: TRBV18
d_call: -
j_call: TRBJ2-1
cdr3_nt: TGTGCCAGCTCTGCCAGGTACAATGAGCAGTTCTTC
cdr3_aa: CASSARYNEQFF

clone_size: -
v_call: TRBV5-4
d_call: -
j_call: TRBJ2-7
cdr3_nt: TGTGCCAGCAGCTTCGGCACCAAGACTGGTGGAGAAGAGCAGTACTTC
cdr3_aa: CASSFGTKTGGEEQYF

clone_size: -
v_call: TRBV19
d_call: -
j_call: TRBJ2-1
cdr3_nt: TGTGCCAGTAGTATCCCCCGGACAGACAACAATGAGCAGTTCTTC
cdr3_aa: CASSIPRTDNNEQFF

clone_size: -
v_call: TRBV2
d_call: TRBD1
j_call: TRBJ2-4
cdr3_nt: TGTGCCAGCAGTTATTCCGGGACAGGGGGGCACAAAAACATTCAGTACTTC
cdr3_aa: CASSYSGTGGHKNIQYF

clone_size: once
v_call: TRBV5-1
d_call: TRBD2
j_call: TRBJ2-1
cdr3_nt: TGCGCCAGCAGCGCTAGCGGGAACTCCTACAATGAGCAGTTCTTC
cdr3_aa: CASSASGNSYNEQFF

clone_size: -
v_call: TRBV7-9
d_call: TRBD2
j_call: TRBJ2-3
cdr3_nt: TGTGCCAGCAGCATTGGACTAGCGGGATCCACAGATACGCAGTATTTT
cdr3_aa: CASSIGLAGSTDTQYF

clone_size: -
v_call: TRBV5-4
d_call: TRBD1
j_call: TRBJ2-3
cdr3_nt: TGTGCCAGCAGCTTGACAGGGGATCGTACAGATACGCAGTATTTT
cdr3_aa: CASSLTGDRTDTQYF

clone_size: -
v_call: TRBV19
d_call: TRBD1
j_call: TRBJ2-7
cdr3_nt: TGTGCCACTCCCGACAGGGGGCATCACGAGCAGTACTTC
cdr3_aa: CATPDRGHHEQYF